One and the same sample provided the 20 T cell receptor beta chains below, sequenced in a study of cytomegalovirus exposure and HLA in healthy donors. PCR employed 60 Vbeta and 13 Jbeta primers. Using immunoSEQ multiplex PCR, the repertoire was profiled, and TCRdb retains in-frame clones only, with some absent. In the table there are 100,000 or so clones, approximately 80% of which are singletons. Sequencing used PBMCs. These receptor sequences come from a human donor in good health.

V gene TRBV6-5 combines with J gene TRBJ2-7, with a tentative D call TRBD1 (5 bases). Trimming took off 6 bases at V and 2 bases at J, with 17 bases between the two ends. Per the germline V gene, CDR1 is MNHEY and CDR2 is SVGAGI. The CDR3 covers 15 residues. CDR3 DNA: TGTGCCAGCAGCCCCAGCTTGACAGTTACCTACGAGCAGTACTTC. It specifies CASSPSLTVTYEQYF.

The rearrangement joins TRBV7-6 to TRBJ2-7, with 8 nucleotides matching TRBD2. The J segment lost 3 bases and the V segment lost 1 base, leaving 8 bases of the junction unmatched. The germline V gene has CDR1 SGHVS and CDR2 FNYEAQ. This CDR3 is built from 16 residues. CDR3 sequence reads: CASSLGTSGSLYEQYF. The CDR3 region has the DNA TGTGCCAGCAGCTTAGGTACTAGCGGTTCCCTCTACGAGCAGTACTTC.

The rearrangement links TRBV27 to TRBJ1-1; no definite D call. Germline V gene data show CDR1 as MNHEY and CDR2 as SMNVEV (reference sequence). V was trimmed by 7 bases and J by 11 bases, leaving 8 bases between them. The CDR3 length is 9 residues. CDR3 loop: CASNIYAFF. DNA of the CDR3: TGTGCCAGCAATATCTATGCTTTCTTT.

This rearrangement joins TRBV5-6 to TRBJ2-7; 7 nucleotides line up with TRBD2. V shed 4 bases, J shed 4 bases, and the junction held 8 bases outside the gene matches. CDR1 is SGHDT and CDR2 is YYEEEE in the germline V gene. This CDR3 is built from 14 residues. The CDR3 here is CASSPRTSVYEQYF. DNA for the CDR3: TGTGCCAGCAGCCCCCGGACTAGTGTTTACGAGCAGTACTTC.

The chain couples TRBV5-6 to TRBJ1-5, with 9 bases matching TRBD1. This CDR3 region has 19 residues. V gave up 5 bases and J gave up 6 bases; unmatched junction bases: 21. Per the germline V gene, CDR1 is SGHDT and CDR2 is YYEEEE. The CDR3 DNA sequence: TGTGCCAGCAGTCTCTGGGTGGAAGTGTTGGGACAGGGTGGTCAGCCCCAGCATTTT. Protein: CASSLWVEVLGQGGQPQHF. Using reference TRBV5-6 and TRBJ1-5 for the parts outside the CDR3, the full variable domain is DAGVTQSPTHLIKTRGQQVTLRCSPKSGHDTVSWYQQALGQGPQFIFQYYEEEERQRGNFPDRFSGHQFPNYSSELNVNALLLGDSALYLCASSLWVEVLGQGGQPQHFGDGTRLSIL.

The chain is built from TRBV7-2 and TRBJ1-2, with D uncertain. The CDR3 spans 16 residues. Germline V gene sequence: CDR1 SGHTA, CDR2 FQGNSA. Trimming removed 4 bases at V and 2 bases at J, with 17 bases between. The CDR3 region is CASSSTPLQPNYGYTF. The CDR3 nucleotides are TGTGCCAGCAGCTCAACCCCCCTACAGCCCAACTATGGCTACACCTTC.

For this clone: At one end the junction does not follow the germline gene, possibly because of a read error. The J gene is TRBJ1-4, the V gene TRBV7-9; D ambiguous. Germline assignment: CDR1 SEHNR and CDR2 FQNEAQ (reference sequence). The CDR3 covers 15 residues. The CDR3 DNA follows: TGTGCCAGCAGCCTAGCCGCCACGGGGAATGAAAAACTGTTTTTT. Encoded protein: CASSLAATGNEKLFF.

A few counts support this clone. The chain carries TRBV2 and TRBJ1-3; D perhaps matches TRBD1 (6 bases). The CDR3 loop spans 14 amino acids. Germline-derived CDR1 and CDR2 are SNHLY and FYNNEI. V was pared by 4 bases and J by 0 bases, with 7 bases between. The CDR3 bases are TGTGCCAGCAGTGGGACAGCCTCTGGAAACACCATATATTTT. It codes for CASSGTASGNTIYF.

This chain joins TRBV9 and TRBJ2-7; a weak D match, TRBD2 (6 bases). Germline loops: CDR1 SGDLS, CDR2 YYNGEE. V was pared by 3 bases and J by 4 bases, with 14 bases between. This CDR3 region has 14 residues. CDR3 coding DNA: TGTGCCAGCAGCGATTCGCGACGGGGGTACGAGCAGTACTTC. Its protein product is CASSDSRRGYEQYF.

The CDR3 loop reads CASSIKSGTGDSPLHF. For the CDR3, the DNA is TGTGCCAGCAGCATTAAGTCCGGGACAGGGGATTCACCCCTCCACTTT. The chain recombines TRBV7-9 with TRBJ1-6, with 10 bases identical to TRBD1. The V gene's germline CDR1 is SEHNR and CDR2 FQNEAQ (reference sequence). This CDR3 has 16 amino acids. V gave up 5 bases and J gave up 8 bases; unmatched junction bases: 9.

J is TRBJ2-5 and V is TRBV10-1; TRBD2 matches 7 bases. This CDR3 is 14 amino acids long. Trimming removed 8 bases from V and 5 bases from J; junction bases left unmatched: 11. In germline, CDR1 is WNHNN, CDR2 SYGVQD (reference sequence). The DNA for the CDR3 is TGCGCCAGCTCACCCCTAGCGGAAGGGGAGACCCAGTACTTC. Encoded protein: CASSPLAEGETQYF.

The chain is built from TRBV7-8 and TRBJ2-3; a possible D gene is TRBD2 (5 bases). CDR1 SGHVS and CDR2 FQNEAQ come from the germline V gene. V was cut by 4 bases and J by 0 bases, with 11 bases left in between. This CDR3 is 15 amino acids long. CDR3 residues: CASSSSGSSTDTQYF. The DNA of the CDR3 is TGTGCCAGCAGCTCCAGCGGTAGTAGCACAGATACGCAGTATTTT.

The chain carries TRBV9 and TRBJ2-7; a possible D gene is TRBD2 (7 bases). The CDR3 spans 16 residues. CDR1 and CDR2 from the germline V gene are SGDLS and YYNGEE. Trimming left V 0 bases short and J 2 bases short, with 15 bases between. CDR3 protein: CASSVGGGPSAYEQYF. The CDR3 DNA reads as TGTGCCAGCAGCGTAGGGGGGGGCCCTAGCGCCTACGAGCAGTACTTC.

The CDR3 sequence: CASSPLNQPQHF. The CDR3, as DNA: TGTGCCAGCAGCCCGCTAAATCAGCCCCAGCATTTT. The chain recombines TRBV7-9 with TRBJ1-5; D ambiguous. This CDR3 contains 12 residues. CDR1 SEHNR and CDR2 FQNEAQ come from the germline V gene (reference sequence). V was shortened by 5 bases and J by 4 bases, with 6 bases between the two germline ends.

The chain's CDR3 is CASSHPGGKGNTIYF. CDR3 coding DNA: TGTGCCAGCAGCCATCCGGGGGGAAAGGGAAACACCATATATTTT. The rearrangement joins TRBV25-1 to TRBJ1-3, with a tentative D call TRBD1 (5 bases). Germline V gene lookup returns CDR1 MGHDK and CDR2 SYGVNS. Trimming removed 6 bases at V and 4 bases at J, with 16 bases between. The CDR3 spans 15 residues.

CDR3 protein: CATDRGYNEQFF. The CDR3 region has the DNA TGTGCCACGGACAGGGGCTACAATGAGCAGTTCTTC. The chain employs TRBV7-2 and TRBJ2-1; the match to TRBD1 covers 9 bases. Germline lookup yields CDR1 SGHTA and CDR2 FQGNSA. V lost 10 bases to trimming and J lost 3 bases; unmatched junction nucleotides: 1. This CDR3 has 12 amino acids.

V is TRBV5-1 and J is TRBJ1-1, with a tentative D call TRBD1 (5 bases). Trimming left V 0 bases short and J 4 bases short, with 13 bases between. This CDR3 is built from 15 residues. Germline CDR1 is SGHRS and CDR2 is YFSETQ. This chain's CDR3 is CASSLDRPGVTEAFF. The CDR3 DNA reads as TGCGCCAGCAGCTTGGACAGGCCGGGGGTCACTGAAGCTTTCTTT.

This sequence joins TRBV4-3 and TRBJ1-1, with 9 bases that match TRBD1. The CDR3 totals 15 residues. Germline V gene lookup returns CDR1 LGHNA and CDR2 YSLEER. V shed 3 bases, J shed 3 bases, and the junction held 5 bases outside the gene matches. The CDR3 is CASSHPGQGHTEAFF. The CDR3 nucleotides read TGCGCCAGCAGCCACCCGGGACAGGGTCACACTGAAGCTTTCTTT.

The genes are TRBV2 and TRBJ2-4; TRBD2 matches 8 bases. Per germline, CDR1 SNHLY and CDR2 FYNNEI. CDR3 length: 14 amino acids. Unmatched junction bases numbered 8, after V lost 7 bases and J lost 6 bases. For the CDR3, the DNA is TGTGCCAGCACCGCGGGGGGTATTCGAAACATTCAGTACTTC. Amino acids: CASTAGGIRNIQYF.

The chain joins TRBV5-8 to TRBJ2-3, with D tentatively TRBD2 (5 bases). In germline, CDR1 is SGHTS, CDR2 YDEGEE. The CDR3 spans 14 residues. The germline V and J ends were trimmed by 2 bases and 1 base, with 8 bases remaining between them. The CDR3 DNA reads TGTGCCAGCAGCTTCGTCGGGGGCACAGATACGCAGTATTTT. The encoded protein is CASSFVGGTDTQYF.